This T cell receptor (beta chain) is from a study of blood T cell repertoires in COVID-19. Study-wide background: Specimens from acute and convalescent COVID-19 originated in the United States, Italy and Spain. Sample material is recorded as cDNA or gDNA derived from T cells, B-cell-depleted T cells, or PBMCs.

Living in roughly 23 US areas, the participants were between about 18 and 95 years of age. Cohorts were determined from participant-reported clinical history. Trimming took 3 bases from V and 6 from J, leaving 18 bases between them. Germline CDR1 MDHEN, CDR2 SYDVKM. This CDR3 contains 16 residues. The assay was immunoSEQ multiplex PCR, and TCRdb's table has in-frame clones only and misses some. Of approximately 150,000 clones in the sample, around 80% were seen once. This clone has only a few counts. The sequencing sample was made of PBMCs or T cells enriched from blood (not recorded which). V gene TRBV28 combines with J gene TRBJ2-1; a weak D match, TRBD1 (6 bases). The source of this sequence is a woman aged 50 to 60 who had recovered from COVID-19. Here the CDR3 DNA reads TGTGCCAGCAGTTTCCTCGCTGGGGGCTGGGCCAATGAGCAGTTCTTC. Translation: CASSFLAGGWANEQFF.